In its sample, the clone carrying this TCR beta chain was seen a few times. Antigen: not known. This sample was taken from a study of cytomegalovirus exposure and HLA in healthy donors. Across the whole study: The Caucasian-associated ancestry cluster held about 80% of a few hundred genotyped donors.

Findings and limits, study-wide: An ancestry cluster, one associated with Asian ancestry, reportedly showed fewer N-insertions than the 666-donor mean in a later analysis. The study designated 164 TCR beta chains cytomegalovirus-associated. Productive rates of about 90% or about 30% were seen for most TCR beta V segments in an earlier analysis.

This CDR3 spans 17 amino acids. From germline, CDR1 is SGHNT and CDR2 YENEEA. Trimming took off 5 bases at V and 1 base at J, with 17 bases between the two ends. PCR was performed using 60 Vbeta and 13 Jbeta primers. Repertoires were generated with immunoSEQ multiplex PCR, while TCRdb's copy carries only in-frame clones and drops some. The sample holds more than 95,000 clones, approximately 80% seen once. Sequencing was carried out using PBMCs. The chain is built from TRBV11-3 and TRBJ2-2; possible D gene TRBD1, 8 bases. This receptor was obtained from a man aged 35-49 years in good health and CMV-seronegative. The CDR3 protein is CASSKGQERGNTGELFF. The CDR3 DNA reads TGTGCCAGCAGCAAGGGACAGGAGCGGGGGAACACCGGGGAGCTGTTTTTT.